The table lists the clone carrying this T cell receptor beta chain with many counts. What it binds is not known. Patients were aged 18 to 65, had disease duration under 2 months, and had newly diagnosed hyperthyroidism. The CDR3 is made up of 15 amino acids. In germline, CDR1 is LNHDA, CDR2 SQIVND (reference sequence). The J segment lost 6 bases and the V segment lost 5 bases, leaving 12 bases of the junction unmatched. RNA transcripts yielded amplified TCR beta CDR3 regions. Primed by the HTBI set, a first-round RT-PCR was run on the TCR CDR3. Using its own MiXCR run on the multiplex PCR reads, TCRdb lists one record per CDR3 protein. The sample has about 610,000 distinct CDR3 sequences; 40% to 55% are singletons. These data come from a study of T cells in Graves' hyperthyroidism and ophthalmopathy. The study, taken as a whole, reports: The model forecast ophthalmopathy, anticipating it by a median around 6.4 months before onset. Most thyroid clonotypes with frequency above 0.001 were detected in blood.

This chain uses TRBV19 with TRBJ2-7; 8 bases fit TRBD2. This TCR was sampled from a woman younger than 30 with Graves' hyperthyroidism. Sequenced sample: peripheral blood or thyroid tissue (not recorded which). CDR3 loop: CASSASGRGQAEQYF. The CDR3 region has the DNA TGTGCCAGTAGTGCGAGCGGGAGAGGTCAAGCCGAGCAGTACTTC.